The sequence of this T cell receptor beta chain was determined in a study of yellow fever vaccine responses in identical twins (dated by TCRdb to the late 2010s). With regard to the full study: The study precisely tracked vaccine-responding T cell clones in identical twins.

Broad study findings and their caveats: The authors reported that the T cell response to vaccination in identical twins appeared partly convergent and partly personalized.

Concerning this clonotype: Its antigen is currently not known. Per-base qualities were not stored, and no clone one base away is much larger.

Via the germline V gene, CDR1 is MDHEN and CDR2 SYDVKM. The junction shows trimming of 7 bases on V and 0 bases on J, plus 13 bases between the germline ends. The CDR3 spans 15 residues, from the cysteine through the phenylalanine. The entry retains the CDR3 DNA only, 45 bases that are in frame from base 1. Receptor amplification or capture employed RT-PCR. Sequencing took place on an Illumina HiSeq 2500. TCRdb handled the public reads itself, with Q25 trimming in fastp and clone calling in MiXCR, and kept productive beta chains. Entries that share a CDR3 protein sequence are merged under the most common genes and DNA. A total of about 10,000 distinct CDR3 sequences appear in this sample, 75% to 90% of them only once. The ten largest clones take up approximately 2% of the sample.

The material was T cells from blood (PBMCs), unsorted or a sorted subset (not recorded which), obtained before or after yellow fever vaccination (not recorded which). The TCR originated in a young woman who received the yellow fever vaccine. Donor details come from another sample of the same person, matched by shared clones. Recombination linked TRBV28 to TRBJ2-4; confidence is insufficient to name the D gene. The nucleotide sequence reads as follows: TGTGCCAGCACCGCACATGGGGAAGCCAAAAACATTCAGTACTTC. This codes for CASTAHGEAKNIQYF.